Shown below are 29 T cell receptor beta chains from a single sample sequenced in a study of naive and memory T cell subsets. Both TRBC1 and TRBC2 were covered by a beta constant-region primer of two equimolar oligonucleotides. Nested alpha and beta constant-region primers with the SP2 primer drove four PCR rounds on ligated cDNA. TCRdb ran MiXCR on the UMI-ligation and nested PCR reads and lists one entry per CDR3 protein. Of 30,000 to 40,000 distinct CDR3 sequences listed, approximately 18% are singletons. Sequencing used effector memory CD4+ T cells from blood. Subset of the sample: effector memory, CD45RA- CD27-. The source of these receptors is a human donor in good health.

This clonotype was found many times. The V call is TRBV11-3, the J call TRBJ2-1, with 16 nucleotides matching TRBD2. V lost 5 bases and J lost 9; bases outside the gene matches: 4. Germline V lookup: CDR1 SGHNT, CDR2 YENEEA. The CDR3 consists of 15 residues. Here the CDR3 DNA reads TGTGCCAGCAGCCGGGGACTAGCGGGAGGGACTGAGCAGTTCTTC. Its translation: CASSRGLAGGTEQFF.

The rearrangement uses TRBV28 and TRBJ1-4; a weak D match, TRBD1 (5 bases). The CDR3 is made up of 12 amino acids. CDR1 MDHEN and CDR2 SYDVKM come from the germline V gene. Between the trimmed V and J ends, which lost 6 bases and 11 bases, there was a span of 13 bases. CDR3 residues: CASRTGAPKLFF. DNA of the CDR3: TGTGCCAGCAGGACCGGGGCGCCGAAACTGTTTTTT.

The table lists this clonotype with a few counts. The rearrangement uses TRBV27 and TRBJ1-6, with 10 positions matching TRBD1. Per the germline V gene, CDR1 is MNHEY and CDR2 is SMNVEV (reference sequence). With 0 bases clipped from V and 5 bases from J, the junction kept 7 bases outside the gene matches. There are 18 residues in the CDR3. CDR3 amino acids: CASSLSIGTGVNNSPLHF. CDR3 nucleotides: TGTGCCAGCAGTTTATCGATCGGGACAGGGGTGAATAATTCACCCCTCCACTTT.

This rearrangement joins TRBV27 to TRBJ2-7, with 9 bases that match TRBD2. Germline V gene lookup returns CDR1 MNHEY and CDR2 SMNVEV (reference sequence). V dropped 4 bases and J dropped 3; count of bases not matched to a gene: 7. The CDR3 spans 15 residues. The CDR3 nucleotides read TGTGCCAGCAGTTCCCTGGGTAGCGGGAGCTACGAGCAGTACTTC. This sequence encodes CASSSLGSGSYEQYF.

The V gene is TRBV29-1, the J gene TRBJ2-1, with D unresolved. From germline, CDR1 is SQVTM and CDR2 ANQGSEA. CDR3 length: 11 residues. Trimming took off 2 bases at V and 10 bases at J, with 9 bases between the two ends. The CDR3 nucleotides read TGCAGCGTTGAATGGGGTTGGGAGCAGTTCTTC. Protein sequence: CSVEWGWEQFF.

The CDR3 is CASSPHMDGEAFF. In DNA form, the CDR3 reads TGTGCCAGCAGTCCCCACATGGATGGTGAAGCTTTCTTT. This chain uses TRBV28 with TRBJ1-1; D uncertain. Germline V gives CDR1 MDHEN, CDR2 SYDVKM. Trimming took off 5 bases at V and 7 bases at J, with 14 bases between the two ends. The CDR3 is 13 amino acids.

This clonotype has a handful of counts. V is TRBV20-1 and J is TRBJ2-4; 9 bases match TRBD2. In germline, CDR1 is DFQATT, CDR2 SNEGSKA (reference sequence). With 1 base clipped from V and 0 bases from J, the junction kept 4 bases outside the gene matches. The CDR3 is 16 residues long. In DNA, the CDR3 is TGCAGTGCTAGAGGACTAGCGGTCCTAGCCAAAAACATTCAGTACTTC. Amino acid sequence: CSARGLAVLAKNIQYF.

V and J are TRBV7-2 and TRBJ2-3, with TRBD2 identical over 12 bases. CDR1 is SGHTA and CDR2 is FQGNSA in the germline V gene. The ends lost 6 bases at V and 10 bases at J; junction bases unmatched: 8. The CDR3 is 14 residues long. CDR3 DNA: TGTGCCAGCAGGCCTACTAGCGGGAGGATATCGCAGTATTTT. This gives the protein CASRPTSGRISQYF.

Note on this clonotype: Because it lacks the conserved phenylalanine or tryptophan at the end, this CDR3 is likely a read error. The rearrangement links TRBV7-9 to TRBJ1-1; the D is unclear. The CDR3 sequence is 11 residues long. CDR1 and CDR2 (germline): SEHNR, FQNEAQ (reference sequence). Trimming stripped 5 bases from V and 6 bases from J, with 7 bases between. The CDR3 nucleotides are TGTGCCAGCAGCCGGACCTCTGAAGCTTTCTAT. It specifies CASSRTSEAFY.

The V and J genes are TRBV20-1 and TRBJ2-7; D uncertain. Germline CDR1 reads DFQATT; CDR2 reads SNEGSKA (reference sequence). The CDR3 length is 15 residues. V lost 0 bases and J 7 bases, leaving 19 bases between the germline ends. This CDR3 is CSARDSARQTQEQYF. CDR3 bases: TGCAGTGCTAGAGATTCTGCGAGGCAAACACAGGAGCAGTACTTC.

This clonotype was counted between two and nine times. This sequence joins TRBV20-1 and TRBJ2-3; 11 bases are a match to TRBD2. The CDR3 has 18 amino acids. The germline gives CDR1 DFQATT, CDR2 SNEGSKA (reference sequence). V lost 5 bases, J lost 2 bases, and 15 bases stayed unmatched. The CDR3 DNA reads TGCAGTGCTCCGAAAACTATCACGACTAGCGGGGACACAGATACGCAGTATTTT. Protein product: CSAPKTITTSGDTDTQYF.

This clonotype was seen many times. The chain uses TRBV9 and TRBJ1-1; D might be TRBD1 (5 bases). The CDR3 covers 14 residues. Germline values: CDR1 SGDLS, CDR2 YYNGEE. Trimming stripped 0 bases from V and 13 bases from J, with 19 bases between. CDR3 nucleotides: TGTGCCAGCAGCGTAGGAAGAGGGGAGGGTTTGGATTTCTTT. Translating it yields CASSVGRGEGLDFF. Full variable domain (missing parts from reference TRBV9 and TRBJ1-1): DSGVTQTPKHLITATGQRVTLRCSPRSGDLSVYWYQQSLDQGLQFLIQYYNGEERAKGNILERFSAQQFPDLHSELNLSSLELGDSALYFCASSVGRGEGLDFFGQGTRLTVV.

This clonotype was counted once. The chain joins TRBV2 to TRBJ2-5; D may be TRBD1 (6 bases). CDR1 is SNHLY and CDR2 is FYNNEI in the germline V gene. The CDR3 extends over 15 amino acids. Trimming left V 5 bases short and J 2 bases short, with 15 bases between. Here the CDR3 DNA reads TGTGCCAGCAGTATAACCAGGGGCGAACAAGAGACCCAGTACTTC. This gives the protein CASSITRGEQETQYF.

This clonotype showed up just a few times. The V and J genes are TRBV7-6 and TRBJ2-1; no definite D call. The CDR3 runs to 14 residues. Germline V CDR1 and CDR2: SGHVS, FNYEAQ. V shed 1 base and J shed 0 bases, with 4 bases lying between them. The CDR3 nucleotides are TGTGCCAGCAGCTTAGTCAACTCCTACAATGAGCAGTTCTTC. As protein: CASSLVNSYNEQFF.

This clonotype was detected ten times or more. The chain links TRBV29-1 to TRBJ2-2; 7 nucleotides line up with TRBD2. This CDR3 has 13 amino acids. Losses at the gene ends were 5 bases for V and 4 bases for J; bases not matched to a gene: 4. Germline assignment: CDR1 SQVTM and CDR2 ANQGSEA. The CDR3 DNA reads as TGCAGCGTTAGACTAGCTGGCACCGGGGAGCTGTTTTTT. Translation: CSVRLAGTGELFF.

There are a few counts of this clonotype. The chain's CDR3 is CASSQDWSTGRRTEAFF. In DNA, the CDR3 is TGCGCCAGCAGCCAAGATTGGTCGACAGGGAGGAGGACTGAAGCTTTCTTT. This sequence joins TRBV4-1 and TRBJ1-1, with 7 positions matching TRBD1. The V gene's germline CDR1 is MGHRA and CDR2 YSYEKL. This CDR3 has 17 amino acids. Unmatched junction bases numbered 12, after V lost 0 bases and J lost 5 bases.

In this sample, this clonotype turned up many times. The V call is TRBV30, the J call TRBJ2-7; D is uncertain. Trimming shortened V by 2 bases and J by 2 bases, and 7 bases separated the two germline ends. Germline lookup yields CDR1 GTSNPN and CDR2 SVGIG (reference sequence). This CDR3 is 12 amino acids long. This chain's CDR3 is CAWSRDAYEQYF. The CDR3 DNA reads TGTGCCTGGAGTCGAGATGCCTACGAGCAGTACTTC.

The V gene is TRBV28, the J gene TRBJ2-3; TRBD2 is a possible D gene (6 bases). The CDR3 runs to 14 residues. With 6 bases removed from V and 4 bases from J, the gap between germline ends came to 14 bases. Germline CDR1 MDHEN, CDR2 SYDVKM. In DNA, the CDR3 is TGTGCCAGCAGACCCGGTTGGGGGGCAGATACGCAGTATTTT. Translated: CASRPGWGADTQYF. Full variable domain (outside the CDR3, taken from reference TRBV28 and TRBJ2-3): DVKVTQSSRYLVKRTGEKVFLECVQDMDHENMFWYRQDPGLGLRLIYFSYDVKMKEKGDIPEGYSVSREKKERFSLILESASTNQTSMYLCASRPGWGADTQYFGPGTRLTVL.

The chain recombines TRBV6-5 with TRBJ2-7, with TRBD2 matching over 8 bases. The germline V gene encodes CDR1 MNHEY and CDR2 SVGAGI. There are 16 residues in the CDR3. J was trimmed by 4 bases and V by 7 bases; bases with no gene match: 15. The CDR3 loop reads CASMIFRSGSLYEQYF. The CDR3 DNA reads TGTGCCAGCATGATATTTCGGAGCGGGAGTTTGTACGAGCAGTACTTC.

This clonotype appeared many times. V usage is TRBV30 and J usage is TRBJ2-7, with 11 bases fitting TRBD2. CDR1 is GTSNPN, CDR2 SVGIG, per germline (reference sequence). There are 13 residues in the CDR3. V gave up 4 bases and J gave up 6 bases; unmatched junction bases: 5. Here the CDR3 reads CAWKSLAGGEQYF. CDR3 DNA: TGTGCCTGGAAGTCCCTAGCGGGGGGCGAGCAGTACTTC.

There are a few counts of this clonotype. The chain recombines TRBV15 with TRBJ2-3, with 9 bases that match TRBD1. Germline lookup yields CDR1 LNHNV and CDR2 YYDKDF (reference sequence). This CDR3 is built from 17 residues. V gave up 3 bases and J gave up 7 bases; unmatched junction bases: 14. CDR3 loop: CATSSDRDRVPRNTQYF. The CDR3 region has the DNA TGTGCCACCAGCAGTGACCGGGACAGGGTCCCTCGAAATACGCAGTATTTT.

This clonotype has a count of ten or more. The gene calls are TRBV3-1 and TRBJ1-1, with D unresolved. This CDR3 is 15 amino acids long. CDR1 and CDR2 (germline): LGHDT, YNNKEL (reference sequence). Deletions cut 1 base from V and 5 bases from J, with 14 bases between. The CDR3 region is CASSQATIMTTEAFF. CDR3 bases: TGTGCCAGCAGCCAAGCGACTATCATGACTACTGAAGCTTTCTTT.

This clonotype has at least ten counts. The CDR3 DNA reads as TGTGCCAGCAGACGAATCCTACAGGGGGCAAGCGAGACCCAGTACTTC. This sequence encodes CASRRILQGASETQYF. The chain recombines TRBV7-8 with TRBJ2-5; 9 nucleotides line up with TRBD1. CDR1 and CDR2 from the germline V gene are SGHVS and FQNEAQ. J gave up 5 bases and V 6 bases, and 13 bases lay outside the gene matches. This CDR3 has 16 amino acids.

The table lists this clonotype with a count of one. The gene calls are TRBV24-1 and TRBJ2-1; 8 bases line up with TRBD1. J was trimmed by 0 bases and V by 4 bases; bases with no gene match: 4. This CDR3 has 16 amino acids. CDR1 KGHDR and CDR2 SFDVKD come from the germline V gene. The DNA for the CDR3 is TGTGCCACCAGTGACAGGACAGGGAGCTCCTACAATGAGCAGTTCTTC. Translating it yields CATSDRTGSSYNEQFF.

The chain joins TRBV4-1 to TRBJ2-3; 13 nucleotides match TRBD2. This CDR3 has 18 amino acids. The germline V gene has CDR1 MGHRA and CDR2 YSYEKL. Trimming at V came to 4 bases and at J to 4 bases, leaving 11 bases not matched to a gene. As DNA, the CDR3 is TGCGCCAGCAGCCTCCAACTAGCGGGAGGGGTTTGGGCAGATACGCAGTATTTT. This encodes CASSLQLAGGVWADTQYF.

This clonotype showed up many times. The genes are TRBV6-5 and TRBJ2-3; 8 bases fit TRBD1. The CDR3 length is 14 residues. Germline V CDR1 and CDR2: MNHEY, SVGAGI. The V segment lost 10 bases and the J segment 5 bases; nucleotides outside the gene matches: 11. CDR3 in amino acids: CATMTRGRIDTQYF. The CDR3 nucleotides read TGTGCCACGATGACCAGGGGGCGAATAGATACGCAGTATTTT.

The chain is built from TRBV2 and TRBJ2-3; D unclear. Deletions cut 8 bases from V and 2 bases from J, with 11 bases between. Germline CDR1 is SNHLY and CDR2 is FYNNEI. This CDR3 has 13 amino acids. CDR3 in amino acids: CASGEHHTDTQYF. CDR3 bases: TGTGCCAGCGGGGAACACCACACAGATACGCAGTATTTT.

Ten or more counts support this clonotype. V usage is TRBV23-1 and J usage is TRBJ1-4; D gene uncertain. TRBV23-1 is placed among ORFs of uncertain function. The CDR3 is 12 residues long. The CDR3 bases are TGCGCTACCGGCCAGTATAATGAAAAACTGTTTTTT. Encoded protein: CATGQYNEKLFF.

The chain joins TRBV11-2 to TRBJ2-3, with 10 bases identical to TRBD2. Germline V gene sequence: CDR1 SGHAT, CDR2 FQNNGV. The CDR3 is 20 residues long. After removal of 2 bases from V and 5 bases from J, the junction contained 19 bases not matched to a gene. The CDR3 DNA reads as TGTGCCAGCAGCTTAACCCGTTCCGCCGCTAGCGGGAGAGTTAAAGATACGCAGTATTTT. This sequence encodes CASSLTRSAASGRVKDTQYF.